These 17 T cell receptor beta chains came from one sample sequenced in a study of beta chain features in type 1 diabetes. Study-wide findings and caveats: Shorter TCRB CDR3s, moderately but significantly so, marked every one of the four CD4+ subsets in Type 1 diabetes patients.

These receptors have no identified antigens. Expressed TCRB transcripts were sequenced, since all the RNA that had been isolated was reverse transcribed. Assay used: immunoSEQ multiplex PCR; TCRdb lists only in-frame clones, some missing. The table includes about 650,000 clones, around 12% detected once. The sample comprised naive CD4+ T cells from blood. The receptors stem from a man aged 25 to 40 with type 1 diabetes.

V is TRBV6-6 and J is TRBJ2-2; D is uncertain. V was pared by 4 bases and J by 2 bases, with 2 bases between. Germline V gene sequence: CDR1 MNHNY, CDR2 SVGAGI (reference sequence). CDR3 size: 12 residues. In nucleotides, the CDR3 is TGTGCCAGCAGTTCAAACACCGGGGAGCTGTTTTTT. The encoded protein is CASSSNTGELFF.

The rearrangement joins TRBV28 to TRBJ1-3; D remains unclear. V was clipped by 3 bases and J by 1 base, with 10 bases between them. Germline CDR1 reads MDHEN; CDR2 reads SYDVKM. The CDR3 is 15 amino acids. In DNA, the CDR3 is TGTGCCAGCAGTTTGGGCACCTCTTCTGGAAACACCATATATTTT. It yields the protein CASSLGTSSGNTIYF. Together with reference TRBV28 and TRBJ1-3, the CDR3 gives the full variable domain: DVKVTQSSRYLVKRTGEKVFLECVQDMDHENMFWYRQDPGLGLRLIYFSYDVKMKEKGDIPEGYSVSREKKERFSLILESASTNQTSMYLCASSLGTSSGNTIYFGEGSWLTVV.

This clone has a handful of counts. Written as DNA, the CDR3 is TGTGCCAGCAGCTTAGAGAGGGGAGCAGATACGCAGTATTTT. Translation gives CASSLERGADTQYF. The chain couples TRBV11-1 to TRBJ2-3; D is tentatively TRBD1 or TRBD2 (5 bases each). Trimming took 1 base from V and 4 from J, leaving 9 bases between them. From germline, CDR1 is SGHAT and CDR2 FQDESV (reference sequence). This CDR3 region has 14 residues.

This clone was counted a few times. This chain links TRBV4-3 with TRBJ2-1, with 8 nucleotides matching TRBD2. Germline CDR1 reads LGHNA; CDR2 reads YSLEER. V gave up 3 bases and J gave up 6 bases; unmatched junction bases: 4. This CDR3 is built from 14 residues. The CDR3 is CASSHGGAVNEQFF. The CDR3 DNA follows: TGCGCCAGCAGCCACGGGGGGGCCGTCAATGAGCAGTTCTTC.

This chain joins TRBV30 and TRBJ2-5, with 10 bases identical to TRBD2. The CDR3 totals 13 residues. Looked up from germline, CDR1 is GTSNPN and CDR2 is SVGIG (reference sequence). This chain's CDR3 is CVLAGDAGQTQYF. For the CDR3, the DNA is TGTGTCCTAGCGGGAGATGCAGGGCAGACCCAGTACTTC.

This clone was counted only a few times. V and J are TRBV28 and TRBJ2-7, with D tentatively TRBD1 (6 bases). The CDR3 consists of 13 residues. Trimming left V 4 bases short and J 4 bases short, with 11 bases between. The germline CDR1 and CDR2 sequences are MDHEN and SYDVKM. The CDR3 DNA is TGTGCCAGCAGTTCCTCACAGGGATACGAGCAGTACTTC. Its translation: CASSSSQGYEQYF.

The rearrangement joins TRBV19 to TRBJ2-2; D not resolved. The CDR3 contains 12 residues. V was shortened by 2 bases and J by 6 bases, with 4 bases between the two germline ends. Germline V gene lookup returns CDR1 LNHDA and CDR2 SQIVND (reference sequence). This chain's CDR3 is CASSILSGELFF. CDR3 coding DNA: TGTGCCAGTAGTATACTTTCCGGGGAGCTGTTTTTT.

This clone has more than one count but fewer than ten. Other DNA sequences within the sample encode an identical CDR3. The chain has TRBV11-3 and TRBJ2-2; possible D gene TRBD1, 6 bases. This CDR3 comprises 15 residues. Trimming removed 1 base from V and 6 bases from J, with 12 bases in between. Germline V gene sequence: CDR1 SGHNT, CDR2 YENEEA. The CDR3 DNA follows: TGTGCCAGCAGCTTAGGCCAGGGGAAGGCCGGGGAGCTGTTTTTT. This gives the protein CASSLGQGKAGELFF.

The chain combines TRBV19 with TRBJ2-2; tentatively, D is TRBD1 (5 bases). There are 14 residues in the CDR3. Trimming removed 4 bases from V and 1 base from J, with 7 bases in between. Germline CDR1 and CDR2: LNHDA and SQIVND (reference sequence). Here the CDR3 DNA reads TGTGCCAGTAGTAGACAGCAGAACACCGGGGAGCTGTTTTTT. This sequence encodes CASSRQQNTGELFF.

This clone appeared a few times. V and J are TRBV19 and TRBJ1-2, with D tentatively TRBD1 (6 bases). The CDR3 loop spans 15 amino acids. With 2 bases removed from V and 3 bases from J, the gap between germline ends came to 13 bases. Germline-derived CDR1 and CDR2 are LNHDA and SQIVND (reference sequence). CDR3 coding DNA: TGTGCCAGTAGTATATACCGCAGGGGAGACTATGGCTACACCTTC. This sequence encodes CASSIYRRGDYGYTF.

V gene TRBV7-2 combines with J gene TRBJ2-5; the match to TRBD2 covers 9 bases. There are 17 residues in the CDR3. Germline V lookup: CDR1 SGHTA, CDR2 FQGNSA. V gave up 3 bases and J gave up 3 bases; unmatched junction bases: 11. CDR3 amino acids: CASSFIAGAGRKETQYF. The CDR3, as DNA: TGTGCCAGCAGCTTCATAGCGGGGGCGGGGAGAAAAGAGACCCAGTACTTC. Full variable domain (rest looked up from reference TRBV7-2 and TRBJ2-5): GAGVSQSPSNKVTEKGKDVELRCDPISGHTALYWYRQSLGQGLEFLIYFQGNSAPDKSGLPSDRFSAERTGGSVSTLTIQRTQQEDSAVYLCASSFIAGAGRKETQYFGPGTRLLVL.

This clone was found a few times. The same CDR3 also results from other DNA sequences found in this sample. The chain carries TRBV2 and TRBJ2-7; D possibly uses TRBD1 or TRBD2 (5 bases each). This CDR3 has 12 amino acids. Trimming shortened V by 7 bases and J by 3 bases, and 10 bases separated the two germline ends. Germline V gene lookup returns CDR1 SNHLY and CDR2 FYNNEI. For the CDR3, the DNA is TGTGCCAGCACCCGTGGGGGCTACGAGCAGTACTTC. Translation gives CASTRGGYEQYF.

In this sample, this clone turned up a few times. The rearrangement links TRBV2 to TRBJ2-1; 11 nucleotides line up with TRBD2. This CDR3 spans 14 amino acids. Germline V gene lookup returns CDR1 SNHLY and CDR2 FYNNEI. V was pared by 3 bases and J by 9 bases, with 4 bases of the junction left unmatched. CDR3 amino acids: CASSDLAGGVEQFF. DNA of the CDR3: TGTGCCAGCAGTGATCTAGCGGGGGGAGTTGAGCAGTTCTTC.

The chain is built from TRBV27 and TRBJ1-4; D gene uncertain. Germline-derived CDR1 and CDR2 are MNHEY and SMNVEV (reference sequence). This CDR3 is 14 amino acids long. With 8 bases removed from V and 7 bases from J, the gap between germline ends came to 17 bases. The CDR3 loop is CASRRAQDGEKLFF. The CDR3 bases are TGTGCCAGCCGCCGGGCCCAGGACGGTGAAAAACTGTTTTTT.

This clone has just a few counts. The V and J genes are TRBV18 and TRBJ2-5, with D uncertain. V lost 3 bases and J lost 1, with 9 bases in between. CDR3 size: 14 residues. Germline-derived CDR1 and CDR2 are KGHSH and LQKENI. CDR3 DNA: TGTGCCAGCTCACCGTCGGGTCCCCAAGAGACCCAGTACTTC. As protein: CASSPSGPQETQYF.

The gene calls are TRBV29-1 and TRBJ1-1; D gene ambiguous. Germline lookup yields CDR1 SQVTM and CDR2 ANQGSEA. V lost 7 bases, J lost 2 bases, and 17 bases lay in between. The CDR3 runs 14 residues. DNA of the CDR3: TGCAGCGCCCGGGGTTGGCAGCGAAACACTGAAGCTTTCTTT. Protein sequence: CSARGWQRNTEAFF.

This clone appeared a few times. V usage is TRBV7-9 and J usage is TRBJ2-6; no clear D gene. The germline V and J ends were trimmed by 6 bases and 3 bases, with 6 bases remaining between them. The CDR3 covers 13 residues. From germline, CDR1 is SEHNR and CDR2 FQNEAQ (reference sequence). The CDR3, as DNA: TGTGCCAGCAGGTTGTATGGGGCCAACGTCCTGACTTTC. This translates into CASRLYGANVLTF.